This entry lists 2 T cell receptor beta chains sequenced from one sample in a study of blood T cell repertoires in COVID-19. TCRdb's table, derived via immunoSEQ multiplex PCR, lists solely in-frame clones and lacks some. In the table there are around 250,000 clones, 70% to 90% of which are singletons. The sample consisted of PBMCs or T cells enriched from blood (not recorded which). All receptors come from a woman in her 30s with acute COVID-19.

This clone was detected only once. The rearrangement uses TRBV6-2 or TRBV6-3 and TRBJ1-5; D unresolved. The length of the CDR3 is 16 residues. Germline CDR1 is MNHEY and CDR2 is SVGEGT. V was clipped by 0 bases and J by 0 bases, with 9 bases between them. The CDR3 reads CASSYSSGNSNQPQHF. The CDR3 nucleotides read TGTGCCAGCAGTTACTCATCGGGGAATAGCAATCAGCCCCAGCATTTT.

The chain joins TRBV11-2 to TRBJ1-2; TRBD1 matches 7 bases. In germline, CDR1 is SGHAT, CDR2 FQNNGV. The CDR3 loop spans 15 amino acids. J was trimmed by 4 bases and V by 1 base; bases with no gene match: 6. The CDR3: CASSLAADRAYGYTF. The CDR3 DNA reads TGTGCCAGCAGCTTAGCAGCTGACAGGGCCTATGGCTACACCTTC.